What follows are 7 T cell receptor beta chains derived from one specimen sequenced in a study of CD8 T cells in ankylosing spondylitis. Using its own MiXCR run on the 5' RACE reads, TCRdb lists one record per CDR3 protein. This sample carries about 260,000 distinct CDR3 sequences, approximately 20% of them seen once, and the ten largest clones take roughly 8%. The sample was blood, either unsorted or a sorted T cell fraction (not recorded which). Source of these receptors: a male donor with ankylosing spondylitis or in good health (not recorded which).

This clonotype has only a few counts. This rearrangement joins TRBV5-1 to TRBJ2-5, with D possibly being TRBD1 or TRBD2 (5 bases each). Germline V gene sequence: CDR1 SGHRS, CDR2 YFSETQ. This CDR3 comprises 14 residues. Trimming removed 1 base from V and 5 bases from J, with 12 bases in between. The CDR3 reads CASSLSGKGETQYF. CDR3 nucleotide sequence: TGCGCCAGCAGCTTGTCGGGGAAGGGGGAGACCCAGTACTTC.

This clonotype occurred a few times. The J gene is TRBJ1-2, the V gene TRBV28, with 9 bases fitting TRBD1. Germline lookup yields CDR1 MDHEN and CDR2 SYDVKM. This CDR3 comprises 14 residues. V lost 3 bases, J lost 9 bases, and 8 bases stayed unmatched. The CDR3 DNA reads TGTGCCAGCAGTTTTCTGTCGGGACAGGGTCGCTACACCTTC. This gives the protein CASSFLSGQGRYTF.

The chain joins TRBV5-3 to TRBJ1-1; a weak D match, TRBD1 (5 bases). TRBV5-3 is noted as an ORF with a role that remains uncertain. This CDR3 is 14 amino acids long. V dropped 4 bases and J dropped 5 bases, with 15 bases sitting between them. CDR3 protein: CARSTGPQGTEAFF. The CDR3 region has the DNA TGTGCCAGAAGCACGGGCCCCCAGGGAACTGAAGCTTTCTTT.

As DNA, the CDR3 is TGCAGTAGGAGTGGGAGGGCCAGTGAGCAGTTCTTC. This gives the protein CSRSGRASEQFF. The chain is built from TRBV20-1 and TRBJ2-1; TRBD2 matches 7 bases. The ends lost 8 bases at V and 9 bases at J; junction bases unmatched: 10. The CDR3 is made up of 12 amino acids. The V gene's germline CDR1 is DFQATT and CDR2 SNEGSKA (reference sequence).

This chain uses TRBV29-1 with TRBJ1-3, with a possible D match to TRBD1 (6 bases). Looked up from germline, CDR1 is SQVTM and CDR2 is ANQGSEA. The CDR3 is made up of 16 amino acids. V was clipped by 3 bases and J by 0 bases, with 15 bases between them. CDR3 region: CSVEGVRGLSGNTIYF. The CDR3 region has the DNA TGCAGCGTTGAGGGGGTCAGGGGCCTCTCTGGAAACACCATATATTTT.

This clonotype was counted many times. The chain couples TRBV7-7 to TRBJ2-1; D ambiguous. Per the germline V gene, CDR1 is SSHAT and CDR2 is FNYEAQ (reference sequence). The CDR3 consists of 15 residues. V lost 1 base and J 2 bases, leaving 9 bases between the germline ends. The CDR3 reads CASSLGAIPYNEQFF. The CDR3 nucleotides read TGTGCCAGCAGCTTAGGGGCTATTCCCTACAATGAGCAGTTCTTC.

A few counts support this clonotype. The chain recombines TRBV20-1 with TRBJ2-2; TRBD1 is a possible D gene (5 bases). V lost 6 bases to trimming and J lost 6 bases, with 11 bases between them. The CDR3 loop spans 12 amino acids. Looked up from germline, CDR1 is DFQATT and CDR2 is SNEGSKA (reference sequence). CDR3 sequence (DNA): TGCAGTGCCGCCAGGGATCCCGGGGAGCTGTTTTTT. Amino acids: CSAARDPGELFF.